The clone carrying this T cell receptor (beta chain) was seen a few times. In TCRdb, the RACE reads were re-called with MiXCR into one record per CDR3 protein. The data contain just over 350,000 distinct CDR3 sequences, roughly 6% of them singletons. The sample comes from a study of human T cells and chemical hapten exposure. This sample's time point: patch test 2, 6 weeks after DPC sensitization. Treatment given: therapeutic diphenylcyclopropenone sensitization with weekly scalp DPC. With 6 bases clipped from V and 0 bases from J, the junction kept 12 bases outside the gene matches. This CDR3 contains 18 residues. Per germline, CDR1 DFQATT and CDR2 SNEGSKA (reference sequence).

This sample comprised whole blood, obtained in connection with sensitization to the hapten diphenylcyclopropenone (DPC). The chain uses TRBV20-1 and TRBJ2-3; TRBD2 agrees at 13 bases. This receptor was taken from a woman between 18 and 29 years old with alopecia areata. Some clones in this sample may be carry-over from other donors' samples. The CDR3 DNA reads TGCAGTGCCAAACCAACTAGCGGGGGGGCATCTAGCACAGATACGCAGTATTTT. Its translation: CSAKPTSGGASSTDTQYF.